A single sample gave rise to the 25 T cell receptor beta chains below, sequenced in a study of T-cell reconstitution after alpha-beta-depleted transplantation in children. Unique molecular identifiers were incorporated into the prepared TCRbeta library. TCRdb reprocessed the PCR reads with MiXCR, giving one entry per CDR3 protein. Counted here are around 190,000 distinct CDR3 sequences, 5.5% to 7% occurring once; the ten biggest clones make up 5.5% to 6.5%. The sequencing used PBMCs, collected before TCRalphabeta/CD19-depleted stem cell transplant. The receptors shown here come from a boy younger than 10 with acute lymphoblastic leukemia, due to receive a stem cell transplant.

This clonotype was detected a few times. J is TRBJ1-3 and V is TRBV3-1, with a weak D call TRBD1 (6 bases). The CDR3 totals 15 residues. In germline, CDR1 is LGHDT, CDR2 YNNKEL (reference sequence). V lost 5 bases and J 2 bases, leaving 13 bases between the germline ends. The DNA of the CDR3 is TGTGCCAGCAGCGACACAGGGAACACTGGAAACACCATATATTTT. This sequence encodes CASSDTGNTGNTIYF.

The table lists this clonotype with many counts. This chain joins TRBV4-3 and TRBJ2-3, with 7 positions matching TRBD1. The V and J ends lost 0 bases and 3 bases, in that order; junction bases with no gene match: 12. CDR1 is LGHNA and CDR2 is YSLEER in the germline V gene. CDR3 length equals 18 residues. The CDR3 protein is CASSQDRMKGRGTDTQYF. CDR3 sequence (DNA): TGCGCCAGCAGCCAAGATCGCATGAAGGGCAGGGGGACAGATACGCAGTATTTT.

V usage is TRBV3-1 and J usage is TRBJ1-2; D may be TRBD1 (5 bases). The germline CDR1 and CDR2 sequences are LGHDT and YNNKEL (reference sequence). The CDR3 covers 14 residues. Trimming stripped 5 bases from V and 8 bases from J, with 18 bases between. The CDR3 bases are TGTGCCAGCAGCAACCCCGGGACCAAGGGGGGCTACACCTTC. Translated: CASSNPGTKGGYTF.

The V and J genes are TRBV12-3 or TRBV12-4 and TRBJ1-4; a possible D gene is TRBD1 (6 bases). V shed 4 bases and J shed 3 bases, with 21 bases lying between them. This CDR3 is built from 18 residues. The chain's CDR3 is CASSSRWGAGSSNEKLFF. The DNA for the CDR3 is TGTGCCAGCAGTTCCCGGTGGGGGGCGGGGAGTTCTAATGAAAAACTGTTTTTT.

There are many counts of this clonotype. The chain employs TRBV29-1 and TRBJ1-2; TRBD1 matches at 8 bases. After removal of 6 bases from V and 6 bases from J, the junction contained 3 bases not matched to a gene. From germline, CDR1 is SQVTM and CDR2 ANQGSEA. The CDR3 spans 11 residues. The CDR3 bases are TGCAGCGTCACAGGGGGTAATGGCTACACCTTC. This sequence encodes CSVTGGNGYTF.

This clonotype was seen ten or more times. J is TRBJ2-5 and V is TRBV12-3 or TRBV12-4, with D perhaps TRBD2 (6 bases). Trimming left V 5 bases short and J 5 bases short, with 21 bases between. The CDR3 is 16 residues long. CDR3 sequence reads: CASSPPRGSFPETQYF. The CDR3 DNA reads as TGTGCCAGCAGTCCCCCCCGGGGGAGCTTCCCGGAGACCCAGTACTTC.

CDR3 residues: CASSQVGGGGNEQFF. The DNA for the CDR3 is TGCGCCAGCAGCCAAGTCGGGGGGGGCGGCAATGAGCAGTTCTTC. The chain carries TRBV4-3 and TRBJ2-1; TRBD2 agrees at 8 bases. Germline V gene sequence: CDR1 LGHNA, CDR2 YSLEER. The V and J ends lost 1 base and 6 bases, in that order; junction bases with no gene match: 5. The CDR3 loop spans 15 amino acids.

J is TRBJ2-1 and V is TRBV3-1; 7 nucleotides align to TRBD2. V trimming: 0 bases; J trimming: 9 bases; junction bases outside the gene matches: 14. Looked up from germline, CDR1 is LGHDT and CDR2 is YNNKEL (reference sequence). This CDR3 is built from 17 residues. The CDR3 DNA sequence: TGTGCCAGCAGCCAAGATCTCACGACTAGCCGTAGGAGTGAGCAGTTCTTC. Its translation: CASSQDLTTSRRSEQFF.

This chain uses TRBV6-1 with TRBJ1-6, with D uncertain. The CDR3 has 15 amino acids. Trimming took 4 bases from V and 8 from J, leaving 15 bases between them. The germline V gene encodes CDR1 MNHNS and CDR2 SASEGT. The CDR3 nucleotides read TGTGCCAGCAGTGCCGCGGACGGAGAGTATTCACCCCTCCACTTT. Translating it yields CASSAADGEYSPLHF.

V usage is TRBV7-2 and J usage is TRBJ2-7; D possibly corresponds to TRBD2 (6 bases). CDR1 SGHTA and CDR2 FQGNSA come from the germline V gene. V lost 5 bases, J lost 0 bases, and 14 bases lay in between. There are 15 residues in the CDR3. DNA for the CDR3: TGTGCCAGCAGCCCGGTGGCGGGACTCTCCTACGAGCAGTACTTC. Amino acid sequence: CASSPVAGLSYEQYF.

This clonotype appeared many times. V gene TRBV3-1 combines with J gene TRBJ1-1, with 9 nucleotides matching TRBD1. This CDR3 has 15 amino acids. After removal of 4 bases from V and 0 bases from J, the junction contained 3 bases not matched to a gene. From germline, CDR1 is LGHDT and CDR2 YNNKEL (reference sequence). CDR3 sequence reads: CASSLGQGMNTEAFF. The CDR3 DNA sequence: TGTGCCAGCAGCCTGGGACAGGGTATGAACACTGAAGCTTTCTTT.

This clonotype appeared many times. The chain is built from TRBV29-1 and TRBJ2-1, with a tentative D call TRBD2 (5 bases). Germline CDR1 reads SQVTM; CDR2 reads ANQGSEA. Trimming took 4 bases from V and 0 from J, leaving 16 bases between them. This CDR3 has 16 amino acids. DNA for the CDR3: TGCAGCGTTGTCCGGGGTGGTAGTGGCTCCTACAATGAGCAGTTCTTC. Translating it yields CSVVRGGSGSYNEQFF.

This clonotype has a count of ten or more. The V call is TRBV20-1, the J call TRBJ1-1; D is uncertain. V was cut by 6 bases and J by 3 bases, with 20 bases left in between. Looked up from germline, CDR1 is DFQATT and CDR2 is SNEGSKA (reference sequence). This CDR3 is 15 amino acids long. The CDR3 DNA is TGCAGTGCCCAATTACAAAGCGGAACCGACACTGAAGCTTTCTTT. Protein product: CSAQLQSGTDTEAFF.

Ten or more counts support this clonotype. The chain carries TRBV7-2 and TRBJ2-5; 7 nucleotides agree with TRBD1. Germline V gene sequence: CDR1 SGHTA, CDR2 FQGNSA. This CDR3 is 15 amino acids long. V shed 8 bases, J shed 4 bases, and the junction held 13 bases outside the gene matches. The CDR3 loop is CASGQGRGPRETQYF. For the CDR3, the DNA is TGTGCCAGCGGCCAGGGTAGGGGGCCACGAGAGACCCAGTACTTC.

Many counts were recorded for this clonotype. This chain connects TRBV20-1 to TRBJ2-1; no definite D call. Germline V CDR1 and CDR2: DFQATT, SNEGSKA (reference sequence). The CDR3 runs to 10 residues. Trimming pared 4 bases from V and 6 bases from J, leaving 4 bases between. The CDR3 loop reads CSAISNEQFF. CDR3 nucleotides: TGCAGTGCTATTTCCAATGAGCAGTTCTTC.

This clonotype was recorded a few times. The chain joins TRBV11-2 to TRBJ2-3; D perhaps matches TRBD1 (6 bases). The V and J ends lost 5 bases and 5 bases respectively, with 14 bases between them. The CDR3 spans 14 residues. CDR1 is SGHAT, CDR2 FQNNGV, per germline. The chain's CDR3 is CASSHGGKGDTQYF. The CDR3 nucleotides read TGTGCCAGCAGCCATGGGGGCAAGGGAGATACGCAGTATTTT. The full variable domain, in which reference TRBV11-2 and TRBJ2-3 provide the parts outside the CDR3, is EAGVAQSPRYKIIEKRQSVAFWCNPISGHATLYWYQQILGQGPKLLIQFQNNGVVDDSQLPKDRFSAERLKGVDSTLKIQPAKLEDSAVYLCASSHGGKGDTQYFGPGTRLTVL.

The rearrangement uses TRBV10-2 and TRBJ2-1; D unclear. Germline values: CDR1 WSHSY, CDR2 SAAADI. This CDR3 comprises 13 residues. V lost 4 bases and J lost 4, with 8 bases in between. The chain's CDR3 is CASSATLYNEQFF. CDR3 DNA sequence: TGCGCCAGCAGTGCCACCCTTTACAATGAGCAGTTCTTC.

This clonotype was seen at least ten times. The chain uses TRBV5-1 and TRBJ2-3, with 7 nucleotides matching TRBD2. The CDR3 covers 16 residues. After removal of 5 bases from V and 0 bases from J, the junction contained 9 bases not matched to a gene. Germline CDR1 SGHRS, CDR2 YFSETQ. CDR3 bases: TGCGCCAGCAGTCCTCTCCGCGGGAGCAGCACAGATACGCAGTATTTT. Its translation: CASSPLRGSSTDTQYF.

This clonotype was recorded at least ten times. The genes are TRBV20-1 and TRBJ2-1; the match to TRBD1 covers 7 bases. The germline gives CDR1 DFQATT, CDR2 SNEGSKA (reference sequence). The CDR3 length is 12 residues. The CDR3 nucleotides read TGCAGGGGGGACAGCACCTACAATGAGCAGTTCTTC. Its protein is CRGDSTYNEQFF.

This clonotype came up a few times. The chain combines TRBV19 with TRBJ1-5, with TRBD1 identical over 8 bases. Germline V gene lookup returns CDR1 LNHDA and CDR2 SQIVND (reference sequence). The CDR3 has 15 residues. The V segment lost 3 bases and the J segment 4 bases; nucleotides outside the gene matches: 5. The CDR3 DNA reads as TGTGCCAGTAGTATCCGTGACAGGGGTAATCAGCCCCAGCATTTT. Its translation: CASSIRDRGNQPQHF.

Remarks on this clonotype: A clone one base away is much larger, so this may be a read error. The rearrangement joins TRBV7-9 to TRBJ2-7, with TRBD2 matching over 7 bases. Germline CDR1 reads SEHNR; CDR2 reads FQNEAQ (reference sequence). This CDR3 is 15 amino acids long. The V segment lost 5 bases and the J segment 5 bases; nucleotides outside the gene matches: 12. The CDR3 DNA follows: TGTGCCAGCAGCCCAAACGCGGGAGAAGCCCACGAGCAGTACTTC. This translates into CASSPNAGEAHEQYF.

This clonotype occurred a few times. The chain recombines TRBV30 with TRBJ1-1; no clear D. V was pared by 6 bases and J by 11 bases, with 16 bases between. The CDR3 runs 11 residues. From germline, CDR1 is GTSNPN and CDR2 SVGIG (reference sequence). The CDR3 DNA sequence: TGTGCCTGTGCGATTCGGTCGGGGGCTTTCTTT. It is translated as CACAIRSGAFF.

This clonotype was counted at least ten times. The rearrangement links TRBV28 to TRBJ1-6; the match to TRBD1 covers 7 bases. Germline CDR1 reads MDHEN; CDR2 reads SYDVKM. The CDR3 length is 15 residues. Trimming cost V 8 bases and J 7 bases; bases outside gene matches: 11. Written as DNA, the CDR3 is TGTGCCAGCGCGACTTCGACAGGGAGGAATTCACCCCTCCACTTT. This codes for CASATSTGRNSPLHF.

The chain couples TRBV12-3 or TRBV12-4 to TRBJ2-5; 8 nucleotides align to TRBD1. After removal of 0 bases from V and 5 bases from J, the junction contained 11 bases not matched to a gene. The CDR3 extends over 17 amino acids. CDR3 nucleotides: TGTGCCAGCAGTTTAGCTCCTGGGCAGGGGGCGCGTGAGACCCAGTACTTC. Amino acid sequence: CASSLAPGQGARETQYF.

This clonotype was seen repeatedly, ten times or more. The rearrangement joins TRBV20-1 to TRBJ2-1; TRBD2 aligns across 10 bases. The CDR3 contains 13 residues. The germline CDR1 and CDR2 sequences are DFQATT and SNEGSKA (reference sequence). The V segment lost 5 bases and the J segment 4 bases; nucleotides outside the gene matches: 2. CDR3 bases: TGCAGTGCTGATAGCGGGGGGTACAATGAGCAGTTCTTC. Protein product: CSADSGGYNEQFF.